This is a list of T cell receptor beta chains from one sample in a study of shared clonotypes between healthy human individuals. Clones were read by immunoSEQ multiplex PCR, and TCRdb kept only the in-frame ones, dropping some. The sample records about 92,000 clones, 60% to 70% being singletons. Sequenced sample: memory CD8+ T cells sorted from blood. The receptors originated from a young man in good health. CDR3s include the opening cysteine and the closing phenylalanine or tryptophan.

v_call	j_call	cdr3_aa
TRBV19	TRBJ2-7	CASSIGLAGTYEQYF
TRBV7-9	TRBJ2-7	CASSPPEERYEQYF
TRBV28	TRBJ2-1	CASSPTAELYNEQFF
TRBV5-6	TRBJ2-2	CASSLLKKGKNTGELFF
TRBV5-5	TRBJ2-5	CASSHRGRKETQYF
TRBV18	TRBJ2-3	CASSPPTGTGQTDTQYF
TRBV5-5	TRBJ2-2	CASSLGSRRGYAGELFF
TRBV19	TRBJ1-1	CASKGLVGGGFTEAFF
TRBV7-9	TRBJ2-7	CASSTGLAGGSYYEQYF
TRBV4-1	TRBJ2-5	CASSPPGGASEQETQYF
TRBV7-9	TRBJ2-3	CASSQLGGVQGTQYF
TRBV6-1	TRBJ2-1	CASSDGPSGRGEQFF
TRBV2	TRBJ1-4	CASSDLRGEKLFF
TRBV5-4	TRBJ2-7	CASRHRGPLGKYF
TRBV6-4	TRBJ2-3	CASSEASGRADTQYF
TRBV6-1	TRBJ1-2	CASSEAVGQGNYGYTF
TRBV6-5	TRBJ2-7	CASSEGTAPYEQYF
TRBV30	TRBJ1-1	CAWSTGGYTEAFF
TRBV7-9	TRBJ2-3	CASSPQNPRESTDTQYF
TRBV6-4	TRBJ2-6	CASSDGGHGANVLTF
TRBV6-6	TRBJ2-3	CASSFRDRSTDTQYF
TRBV10-1	TRBJ2-3	CATSSGPDTQYF
TRBV7-9	TRBJ1-2	CASSPKAGGLYGYTF
TRBV21-1	TRBJ2-7	CASSKVYQGVGKGPYEQYF
TRBV6-1	TRBJ2-1	CASSEVQVRHSEQFF
TRBV7-9	TRBJ2-7	CASSKLGGDSYEQYF
TRBV7-8	TRBJ2-7	CASSLLGGYEQYF